The 24 T cell receptor beta chains given below trace back to one sample, sequenced in a study of T cells after yellow fever vaccination. A single record per CDR3 protein comes from TCRdb applying MiXCR to the 5' RACE reads. Counted here are some 160,000 distinct CDR3 sequences, around 9.3% occurring once; the ten biggest clones make up roughly a third. The starting material was CD8+ T cells sorted from PBMCs, obtained 45 days after the yellow fever booster vaccination. All receptors derive from a man younger than 35 who received the YFV17D yellow fever vaccine.

A few counts support this clonotype. V usage is TRBV13 and J usage is TRBJ2-2; 7 positions match TRBD1. CDR1 and CDR2 (germline): PRHDT, FYEKMQ (reference sequence). The trim removed 10 bases at V and 5 bases at J, leaving 7 bases unmatched. The CDR3 extends over 13 amino acids. The CDR3 DNA is TGTGCCACTGGGGACAGACCAACCGGGGAGCTGTTTTTT. The encoded protein is CATGDRPTGELFF.

This sequence joins TRBV15 and TRBJ1-2, with TRBD1 matching over 8 bases. Trimming cost V 3 bases and J 7 bases; bases outside gene matches: 7. From germline, CDR1 is LNHNV and CDR2 YYDKDF (reference sequence). This CDR3 spans 14 amino acids. DNA for the CDR3: TGTGCCACCAGCAGGCGCACAGGGGGTATTGGCTACACCTTC. Protein product: CATSRRTGGIGYTF.

The V call is TRBV7-2, the J call TRBJ2-1; either TRBD1 or TRBD2 may fit D (5 bases each). V lost 6 bases and J 5 bases, leaving 20 bases between the germline ends. CDR3 length equals 16 residues. Germline CDR1 reads SGHTA; CDR2 reads FQGNSA. For the CDR3, the DNA is TGTGCCAGCAGTGCCACACGTTGGGACGTACACAATGAGCAGTTCTTC. It yields the protein CASSATRWDVHNEQFF.

This clonotype was seen more than once but under ten times. The chain recombines TRBV6-6 with TRBJ1-2; a weak D match, TRBD1 (5 bases). V was clipped by 7 bases and J by 8 bases, with 14 bases between them. CDR3 length: 12 amino acids. Germline assignment: CDR1 MNHNY and CDR2 SVGAGI (reference sequence). CDR3 residues: CASTKSGNGYTF. The DNA of the CDR3 is TGTGCCAGCACGAAGTCAGGGAACGGCTACACCTTC.

The chain carries TRBV7-6 and TRBJ2-5, with D unclear. This CDR3 has 18 residues. Looked up from germline, CDR1 is SGHVS and CDR2 is FNYEAQ. V was trimmed by 3 bases and J by 2 bases, leaving 22 bases between them. The CDR3, as DNA: TGTGCCAGCAGCTTCATGATCGCAGGCGAGGAGATACAAGAGACCCAGTACTTC. It is translated as CASSFMIAGEEIQETQYF.

The chain joins TRBV19 to TRBJ2-1; TRBD1 matches at 8 bases. The V gene end was trimmed by 2 bases and the J gene end by 7 bases; junction bases not matched to a gene: 1. The CDR3 covers 13 residues. The germline V gene has CDR1 LNHDA and CDR2 SQIVND (reference sequence). The CDR3 region has the DNA TGTGCCAGTAGTATAACAGGGGGTAATGAGCAGTTCTTC. Translation: CASSITGGNEQFF.

The rearrangement joins TRBV4-2 to TRBJ1-5; D remains unclear. CDR1 and CDR2 from the germline V gene are LGHNA and YNFKEQ. The CDR3 is 13 amino acids. The germline V and J ends were trimmed by 0 bases and 11 bases, with 11 bases remaining between them. This CDR3 is CASSQDPAGTQHF. In DNA, the CDR3 is TGTGCCAGCAGCCAAGATCCCGCTGGGACCCAGCATTTT.

This clonotype was detected only a few times. The V gene is TRBV27, the J gene TRBJ2-1, with TRBD2 matching over 8 bases. Germline CDR1 is MNHEY and CDR2 is SMNVEV (reference sequence). The CDR3 is 15 amino acids. With 2 bases clipped from V and 4 bases from J, the junction kept 4 bases outside the gene matches. CDR3 amino acids: CASSLRQRGYNEQFF. The CDR3, as DNA: TGTGCCAGCAGTTTAAGGCAGCGGGGGTACAATGAGCAGTTCTTC.

This clonotype was observed a handful of times. This chain links TRBV6-2 or TRBV6-3 with TRBJ2-7; 7 positions agree with TRBD1. CDR3 length: 14 amino acids. The germline V gene has CDR1 MNHEY and CDR2 SVGEGT. The trim removed 2 bases at V and 2 bases at J, leaving 3 bases unmatched. The CDR3 loop is CASSYRGQTYEQYV. CDR3 in DNA: TGTGCCAGCAGTTACAGGGGACAGACCTACGAGCAGTACGTC.

This clonotype was seen more than once but under ten times. This sequence joins TRBV24-1 and TRBJ2-1, with D possibly TRBD1 on 6 matching bases. Germline V gene sequence: CDR1 KGHDR, CDR2 SFDVKD. The V end was cut by 7 bases, the J end by 9 bases, with 18 bases between. This CDR3 contains 14 residues. The CDR3 DNA is TGTGCCACCAGAACAAACAGGGAGCAGGGTGAGCAGTTCTTC. It specifies CATRTNREQGEQFF.

This clonotype was seen ten or more times. The J gene is TRBJ2-7, the V gene TRBV14; D ambiguous. The CDR3 has 14 residues. The V and J ends lost 7 bases and 2 bases respectively, with 15 bases between them. The germline V gene has CDR1 SGHDN and CDR2 FVKESK. CDR3 sequence (DNA): TGTGCCAGCACCACCAGTACTAACCCCTACGAGCAGTACTTC. This gives the protein CASTTSTNPYEQYF. The full variable domain, in which reference TRBV14 and TRBJ2-7 provide the parts outside the CDR3, is EAGVTQFPSHSVIEKGQTVTLRCDPISGHDNLYWYRRVMGKEIKFLLHFVKESKQDESGMPNNRFLAERTGGTYSTLKVQPAELEDSGVYFCASTTSTNPYEQYFGPGTRLTVT.

Only a few counts were recorded for this clonotype. J is TRBJ2-5 and V is TRBV7-9, with D unresolved. Germline V CDR1 and CDR2: SEHNR, FQNEAQ (reference sequence). The V gene lost 0 bases and the J gene lost 5 bases, with 7 bases spanning the gap. The CDR3 length is 13 residues. DNA of the CDR3: TGTGCCAGCAGCTTAGCCCTTCAGGAGACCCAGTACTTC. As protein: CASSLALQETQYF.

A few counts support this clonotype. The V call is TRBV4-1, the J call TRBJ1-2, with D tentatively TRBD1 (5 bases). Trimming pared 8 bases from V and 6 bases from J, leaving 19 bases between. Germline V gene sequence: CDR1 MGHRA, CDR2 YSYEKL. The CDR3 covers 14 residues. The CDR3 reads CASGTAGQFHGYTF. The CDR3 nucleotides read TGCGCCAGCGGGACGGCGGGGCAGTTCCATGGCTACACCTTC.

The chain joins TRBV14 to TRBJ2-3; 10 nucleotides match TRBD2. Germline CDR1 is SGHDN and CDR2 is FVKESK. There are 14 residues in the CDR3. The V and J ends lost 4 bases and 4 bases, in that order; junction bases with no gene match: 2. The CDR3 DNA sequence: TGTGCCAGCAGCCGAGGACTAGCGGCAGATACGCAGTATTTT. Translating it yields CASSRGLAADTQYF.

This chain joins TRBV4-1 and TRBJ2-1, with D possibly matching TRBD2 (5 bases). The length of the CDR3 is 14 residues. Looked up from germline, CDR1 is MGHRA and CDR2 is YSYEKL. Between the trimmed V and J ends, which lost 1 base and 12 bases, there was a span of 16 bases. The CDR3 DNA follows: TGCGCCAGCAGCCAAGGAGGGCCAGATCGTCGGCAGTTCTTC. The encoded protein is CASSQGGPDRRQFF.

This sequence joins TRBV28 and TRBJ2-3, with 8 bases identical to TRBD2. Germline V lookup: CDR1 MDHEN, CDR2 SYDVKM. CDR3 size: 17 residues. Trimming cost V 2 bases and J 7 bases; bases outside gene matches: 14. For the CDR3, the DNA is TGTGCCAGCAGTTTAGAGTCGGGGCGGGGGGAGGTGTATACGCAGTATTTT. Translation gives CASSLESGRGEVYTQYF. Using reference TRBV28 and TRBJ2-3 for the parts outside the CDR3, the full variable domain is DVKVTQSSRYLVKRTGEKVFLECVQDMDHENMFWYRQDPGLGLRLIYFSYDVKMKEKGDIPEGYSVSREKKERFSLILESASTNQTSMYLCASSLESGRGEVYTQYFGPGTRLTVL.

This chain connects TRBV29-1 to TRBJ2-7; TRBD1 is a possible D gene (6 bases). The CDR3 runs to 11 residues. The germline V and J ends were trimmed by 5 bases and 3 bases, with 8 bases remaining between them. Germline V gene sequence: CDR1 SQVTM, CDR2 ANQGSEA. The CDR3 coding sequence is TGCAGCGTTTTGACAGGCTACGAGCAGTACTTC. It encodes CSVLTGYEQYF.

This clonotype was observed a handful of times. This chain uses TRBV7-9 with TRBJ1-1; D is ambiguous. The CDR3 covers 15 residues. In germline, CDR1 is SEHNR, CDR2 FQNEAQ (reference sequence). Trimming removed 3 bases from V and 4 bases from J, with 15 bases in between. The CDR3 DNA sequence: TGTGCCAGCAGCTTTACTCCGGGGATGGGCACTGAAGCTTTCTTT. Its protein product is CASSFTPGMGTEAFF.

This clonotype showed up just a few times. The chain is built from TRBV7-9 and TRBJ2-1; 7 bases align to TRBD2. Germline V lookup: CDR1 SEHNR, CDR2 FQNEAQ (reference sequence). V was pared by 8 bases and J by 4 bases, with 5 bases of the junction left unmatched. CDR3 length: 13 amino acids. CDR3 sequence reads: CASSASGYNEQFF. The CDR3 DNA sequence: TGTGCCAGCTCGGCTAGCGGATACAATGAGCAGTTCTTC.

The V call is TRBV4-3, the J call TRBJ1-6, with 8 bases matching TRBD1. The CDR3 is 15 amino acids. CDR1 is LGHNA and CDR2 is YSLEER in the germline V gene. The trim removed 0 bases at V and 12 bases at J, leaving 7 bases unmatched. The CDR3 loop is CASSQDPGGVKPLHF. As DNA, the CDR3 is TGCGCCAGCAGCCAAGATCCAGGGGGCGTAAAACCCCTCCACTTT.

This clonotype appeared many times. The V call is TRBV20-1, the J call TRBJ2-7; 7 nucleotides match TRBD1. The CDR3 is 13 amino acids. Germline CDR1 DFQATT, CDR2 SNEGSKA (reference sequence). Trimming removed 2 bases from V and 4 bases from J; junction bases left unmatched: 5. The CDR3 sequence is CSARMGQLYEQYF. CDR3 in DNA: TGCAGTGCTAGAATGGGACAGTTATACGAGCAGTACTTC.

This clonotype has only a few counts. The chain couples TRBV11-3 to TRBJ1-5; unclear D gene. The CDR3 is made up of 13 amino acids. Trimming cost V 0 bases and J 9 bases, with 9 bases left between them. In germline, CDR1 is SGHNT, CDR2 YENEEA. The CDR3 loop reads CASSLDRGGPQHF. The CDR3 DNA follows: TGTGCCAGCAGCTTAGATCGTGGAGGGCCCCAGCATTTT.

This clonotype showed up just a few times. The chain has TRBV27 and TRBJ2-4, with 9 bases identical to TRBD1. Germline-derived CDR1 and CDR2 are MNHEY and SMNVEV (reference sequence). Trimming removed 6 bases from V and 8 bases from J; junction bases left unmatched: 8. The CDR3 covers 14 residues. The CDR3 DNA reads as TGTGCCAGCAGCCTCACAGGGGGCTGGTACATTCAGTACTTC. Protein sequence: CASSLTGGWYIQYF.

This clonotype was counted a few times. As DNA, the CDR3 is TGTGCCAGCAGTTACACTAGCGGGGGGGGCAATGAGCAGTTCTTC. Translated: CASSYTSGGGNEQFF. V is TRBV6-5 and J is TRBJ2-1; 13 bases match TRBD2. Germline V gene data show CDR1 as MNHEY and CDR2 as SVGAGI. The CDR3 runs 15 residues. The V gene end was trimmed by 2 bases and the J gene end by 6 bases; junction bases not matched to a gene: 1.